This T cell receptor (beta chain) emerged from a study of PD-L1 blockade in urothelial cancer (dated 2017 in TCRdb). Concerning the study at large: All patients started therapy in about 2014 and received atezolizumab 1,200 mg intravenously every 3 weeks. About 90% of the 29 patients were males with bladder-origin urothelial cancer, and about 65% of the 29 reported a prior smoking history. Patients had an ECOG performance status of 0 or 1 and had received between 0 and 3 prior chemotherapy regimens. Blood samples were analyzed at 3 weeks after treatment start (second dose) and at 6 weeks after treatment start. Blood samples gave a median of around 140,000 T cells and under 85,000 unique TCRs, with a median clonality of about 0.078. The study, an exploratory multi-omic analysis, examined somatic, immune and clinical correlates of response to PD-L1 blockade with atezolizumab in urothelial cancer. Pretreatment tumor samples, along with matched peripheral blood serially collected before and after atezolizumab treatment, were subjected to TCR sequencing. Progression-free survival longer than 6 months counted as durable clinical benefit, and TCR features were additionally tested against both progression-free and overall survival. Whole exome sequencing and RNA sequencing of pretreatment tumors were performed alongside TCR sequencing in the same patients. Nine patients achieved durable clinical benefit and approximately 19 did not. Twenty-nine patients had pretreatment blood TCR-seq, roughly 24 had at least one posttreatment blood collection, and roughly 24 had tumor TCR-seq.

Taken from cysteine to phenylalanine, the CDR3 has 16 residues. Only the CDR3 part of the read is kept: 48 bases, read in frame from the first base. V trim: 1 base; J trim: 0 bases; unmatched bases: 6. CDR1 GTSNPN and CDR2 SVGIG were looked up in the germline V gene (reference sequence). The time point label of this sample denotes: pretreatment peripheral blood. The cohort included 29 patients with locally advanced or metastatic urothelial carcinoma who were treated at Memorial Sloan Kettering on a trial protocol. Peripheral blood mononuclear cells were collected pretreatment and during treatment, with between 1 and 8 total time points obtained per patient. The Qiagen DNeasy Blood extraction kit was used to purify genomic DNA from total PBMCs and from tumor samples. PBMCs were collected pretreatment and during treatment and were isolated and stored as previously described. As for this clone: Its antigen specificity is not known. Base qualities are missing; no much larger clone stands one base away.

What the authors observed across the whole study: Patients with durable benefit showed greater expansion of tumor-associated TCR clones in peripheral blood 3 weeks after starting treatment (n ≈ 22, p = 0.022). A pretreatment peripheral blood TCR clonality below the median was linked to improved progression-free and overall survival. Because the sample size was small (n of about 30) and many exploratory analyses were performed, the results are intended to be hypothesis-generating.

Each PCR received spiked-in synthetic TCR analog templates so that absolute template abundance could be estimated from read counts. TCRbeta CDR3 regions were amplified from genomic DNA with bias-controlled V and J gene primers using the immunoSEQ assay. Rearranged TCRbeta segments were sequenced at approximately 20X coverage. As for the authors' bioinformatics: Clustering was used to correct sequencing errors, and CDR3s were annotated against IMGT so that V, D and J genes could be assigned. Out-of-frame and stop-codon sequences were excluded, and only productive TCRbeta rearrangements were used in downstream analyses. Clonality was calculated as one minus the Shannon entropy normalized by the log of the number of unique productive sequences. Clones differing between time points or between blood and tumor were identified by Fisher's exact test with Benjamini-Hochberg correction at adjusted p below 0.01. TCRdb obtained this table from immuneACCESS and retained in-frame rearrangements with V and J assigned. These tables miss some clones; where compared with another copy, unresolved V genes account for less than half of the shortfall, and the remainder is unexplained. V, J and clone size reflect that table, while D and trimming were determined from the DNA. This sample holds some 45,000 clones; around 82% were observed only once. The top ten clones comprise roughly 16% of the sample.

The sequence was collected from a man aged 60 to 69 with urothelial cancer. Sequences were derived from PBMCs, sampled around atezolizumab (anti-PD-L1) treatment. The sequence links TRBV30 to TRBJ2-4; TRBD2 lines up with 7 middle nucleotides. The DNA sequence follows: TGTGCCTGGAGTGGCGGGAGTCCCTTAGCCAAAAACATTCAGTACTTC. This gives the protein CAWSGGSPLAKNIQYF.